The 9 T cell receptor beta chains below all came from one sample that was sequenced in a study of blood T cells in healthy people across ages. The use of a sample-barcoded 5' primer and a J-beta primer mix characterized a second PCR of 7 to 11 cycles. TCRdb itself ran the 5' RACE reads through MiXCR, one entry per CDR3 protein. The top ten hold approximately 7.9% of the sample, which has about 1,400,000 distinct CDR3 sequences, about 40% seen once. Sequenced sample: blood. The receptors were sampled from a woman under 30 in good health.

A few counts support this clonotype. The J gene is TRBJ2-7, the V gene TRBV10-3; 11 nucleotides match TRBD2. V lost 8 bases to trimming and J lost 1 base; unmatched junction nucleotides: 7. The CDR3 totals 15 residues. CDR1 and CDR2 from the germline V gene are ENHRY and SYGVKD. The CDR3 coding sequence is TGTGCCATCTCCACCGGGACTAGCGGTTCCTACGAGCAGTACTTC. Protein product: CAISTGTSGSYEQYF.

The sample holds a few counts of this clonotype. CDR3 sequence reads: CASSFGRGHFYEQYF. The CDR3 DNA reads TGTGCCAGCAGCTTCGGCAGGGGGCACTTCTACGAGCAGTACTTC. The V and J genes are TRBV7-2 and TRBJ2-7; 8 positions agree with TRBD1. Germline values: CDR1 SGHTA, CDR2 FQGNSA. This CDR3 contains 15 residues. The J segment lost 3 bases and the V segment lost 3 bases, leaving 7 bases of the junction unmatched.

The V and J genes are TRBV3-1 and TRBJ2-3; the D call may be TRBD1 or TRBD2 (5 bases each). From germline, CDR1 is LGHDT and CDR2 YNNKEL (reference sequence). There are 16 residues in the CDR3. The V end was cut by 5 bases, the J end by 4 bases, with 19 bases between. The CDR3 sequence is CASSSPGASTADTQYF. DNA for the CDR3: TGTGCCAGCAGCTCACCCGGGGCTAGCACCGCAGATACGCAGTATTTT.

The chain joins TRBV9 to TRBJ1-1, with 7 bases that match TRBD1. The V gene end was trimmed by 4 bases and the J gene end by 8 bases; junction bases not matched to a gene: 5. The CDR3 is 12 residues long. The germline V gene encodes CDR1 SGDLS and CDR2 YYNGEE. CDR3 nucleotides: TGTGCCAGCAGCACAGAGGGGGCAGAAGCTTTCTTT. It codes for CASSTEGAEAFF.

The rearrangement joins TRBV10-3 to TRBJ2-1, with D unclear. Trimming cost V 2 bases and J 9 bases, with 5 bases left between them. Germline V gives CDR1 ENHRY, CDR2 SYGVKD. The CDR3 loop spans 11 amino acids. CDR3 sequence reads: CAISEVSEQFF. The CDR3 region has the DNA TGTGCCATCAGTGAGGTCTCTGAGCAGTTCTTC.

About this clonotype itself: A much bigger clone sits one base away, suggesting this may be a read error. This chain uses TRBV10-3 with TRBJ2-7, with D tentatively TRBD2 (6 bases). This CDR3 contains 14 residues. The V gene's germline CDR1 is ENHRY and CDR2 SYGVKD. DNA for the CDR3: TGTGCCACCAGTGGAGGGGATCCATCCTACGAGCAGTACTTC. It translates to CATSGGDPSYEQYF.

The chain employs TRBV3-1 and TRBJ2-4; D tentatively fits TRBD1 or TRBD2 (5 bases each). The J call may not be correct, given that the DNA end is closer to TRBJ2-7. Germline CDR1 is LGHDT and CDR2 is YNNKEL (reference sequence). The CDR3 runs to 17 residues. The CDR3 DNA follows: TGTGCCAGCAGCCAAGAGGCGGACCTGGGGGTTACTTACGAGCAGTACTTC. Protein: CASSQEADLGVTYEQYF.

This rearrangement joins TRBV2 to TRBJ2-3; TRBD2 aligns across 7 bases. The CDR3 has 14 amino acids. The germline gives CDR1 SNHLY, CDR2 FYNNEI. V trimming: 5 bases; J trimming: 4 bases; junction bases outside the gene matches: 6. The CDR3 reads CASSPGLPPDTQYF. Written as DNA, the CDR3 is TGTGCCAGCAGTCCGGGACTACCTCCAGATACGCAGTATTTT.

This chain joins TRBV7-9 and TRBJ1-2, with D possibly TRBD1 on 5 matching bases. This CDR3 comprises 13 residues. Germline CDR1 and CDR2: SEHNR and FQNEAQ (reference sequence). Between the trimmed V and J ends, which lost 6 bases and 4 bases, there was a span of 12 bases. Written as DNA, the CDR3 is TGTGCCAGCAGTTACGACAGAAGCTATGGCTACACCTTC. It is translated as CASSYDRSYGYTF.